A single sample is the source of the 18 T cell receptor beta chains below, sequenced in a study of control samples from healthy donors and cancer patients. The repertoire was sequenced with immunoSEQ multiplex PCR; TCRdb's copy has only in-frame clones and lacks some. Among fewer than 200,000 clones, around 87% were seen once, and the ten largest hold just over 1.4%. The sequencing sample was made of blood. Receptor source: a woman in her fifties or sixties in good health.

The CDR3 nucleotides are TGCGCCAGCAGCTTGGACGGAACTAACTATGGCTACACCTTC. Its protein product is CASSLDGTNYGYTF. The gene calls are TRBV5-1 and TRBJ1-2; D gene unclear. V was shortened by 0 bases and J by 0 bases, with 6 bases between the two germline ends. Germline CDR1 SGHRS, CDR2 YFSETQ. This CDR3 is 14 amino acids long. The full variable domain, rest sourced from reference TRBV5-1 and TRBJ1-2, is KAGVTQTPRYLIKTRGQQVTLSCSPISGHRSVSWYQQTPGQGLQFLFEYFSETQRNKGNFPGRFSGRQFSNSRSEMNVSTLELGDSALYLCASSLDGTNYGYTFGSGTRLTVV.

As DNA, the CDR3 is TGTGCCAGCAGTCCCTACTCCAGGGGTCTACTTTACAATGAGCAGTTCTTC. It specifies CASSPYSRGLLYNEQFF. The chain combines TRBV27 with TRBJ2-1; D is possibly TRBD1 (6 bases). Trimming cost V 5 bases and J 4 bases, with 21 bases left between them. In germline, CDR1 is MNHEY, CDR2 SMNVEV (reference sequence). The CDR3 covers 17 residues.

This chain connects TRBV6-4 to TRBJ1-5, with TRBD1 as a possible D gene (6 bases). Germline lookup yields CDR1 MRHNA and CDR2 SNTAGT. This CDR3 is built from 15 residues. V dropped 4 bases and J dropped 5 bases, with 15 bases sitting between them. CDR3 nucleotides: TGTGCCAGCAGTGCCTTAGCGGACAGCCATCAGCCCCAGCATTTT. Translation gives CASSALADSHQPQHF.

This rearrangement joins TRBV7-6 to TRBJ1-1; D call uncertain. Trimming took off 4 bases at V and 1 base at J, with 7 bases between the two ends. Germline-derived CDR1 and CDR2 are SGHVS and FNYEAQ. CDR3 size: 13 residues. This CDR3 reads CASSYRWNTEAFF. The CDR3 DNA reads as TGTGCCAGCAGCTACAGATGGAACACTGAAGCTTTCTTT.

V and J are TRBV3-1 (or the pseudogene TRBV3-2) and TRBJ1-2; the D is unclear. Trimming shortened V by 0 bases and J by 8 bases, and 16 bases separated the two germline ends. This CDR3 comprises 15 residues. The germline CDR1 and CDR2 sequences are LGHDT and YNNKEL (reference sequence). CDR3 protein: CASSQEPRQLGGYTF. CDR3 DNA sequence: TGTGCCAGCAGCCAAGAACCGAGGCAGCTGGGAGGCTACACCTTC.

This rearrangement joins TRBV14 to TRBJ1-3; D is uncertain. Germline V gene data show CDR1 as SGHDN and CDR2 as FVKESK. Trimming removed 6 bases at V and 0 bases at J, with 15 bases between. This CDR3 region has 16 residues. In DNA form, the CDR3 reads TGTGCCAGCAGTCGTTATTCTCGGGTCTCTGGAAACACCATATATTTT. Its translation is CASSRYSRVSGNTIYF. Filled out from reference TRBV14 and TRBJ1-3, the complete variable domain reads EAGVTQFPSHSVIEKGQTVTLRCDPISGHDNLYWYRRVMGKEIKFLLHFVKESKQDESGMPNNRFLAERTGGTYSTLKVQPAELEDSGVYFCASSRYSRVSGNTIYFGEGSWLTVV.

The rearrangement joins TRBV5-6 to TRBJ1-2; weak D call: TRBD1 (5 bases). V was shortened by 2 bases and J by 7 bases, with 15 bases between the two germline ends. This CDR3 comprises 14 residues. The germline gives CDR1 SGHDT, CDR2 YYEEEE. The CDR3 bases are TGTGCCAGCAGCTTATCCAGGGAAGCTGCTGGCTACACCTTC. Its translation is CASSLSREAAGYTF.

The chain links TRBV27 to TRBJ2-6; perhaps D is TRBD1 or TRBD2 (5 bases each). The CDR3 covers 22 residues. Germline-derived CDR1 and CDR2 are MNHEY and SMNVEV (reference sequence). V was cut by 3 bases and J by 0 bases, with 27 bases left in between. The CDR3 nucleotides read TGTGCCAGCAGTTTTCCCCCCGGCCCGGGGCCCGAACAGAACTCTGGGGCCAACGTCCTGACTTTC. Residues: CASSFPPGPGPEQNSGANVLTF.

This clone was observed a single time. The gene calls are TRBV23-1 and TRBJ2-2; D gene ambiguous. TRBV23-1 is annotated as an ORF whose role is uncertain. V shed 0 bases and J shed 6 bases, with 8 bases lying between them. The CDR3 is 14 residues long. Here the CDR3 reads CASSQSGSPGELFF. The CDR3 bases are TGCGCCAGCAGTCAATCGGGCAGCCCCGGGGAGCTGTTTTTT.

The J gene is TRBJ2-6, the V gene TRBV5-6; D is uncertain. V dropped 1 base and J dropped 9 bases, with 5 bases sitting between them. The CDR3 runs to 12 residues. The germline gives CDR1 SGHDT, CDR2 YYEEEE. The CDR3 DNA is TGTGCCAGCAGCTTGATGGGCAACGTCCTGACTTTC. Its protein is CASSLMGNVLTF.

This chain joins TRBV7-9 and TRBJ1-4; D unclear. The CDR3 is made up of 16 amino acids. V lost 0 bases, J lost 6 bases, and 14 bases lay in between. CDR1 is SEHNR, CDR2 FQNEAQ, per germline (reference sequence). CDR3 DNA sequence: TGTGCCAGCAGCTTAGCAGCGCGGCAAGCTTATGAAAAACTGTTTTTT. As protein: CASSLAARQAYEKLFF. The full variable domain, in which reference TRBV7-9 and TRBJ1-4 provide the parts outside the CDR3, is DTGVSQNPRHKITKRGQNVTFRCDPISEHNRLYWYRQTLGQGPEFLTYFQNEAQLEKSRLLSDRFSAERPKGSFSTLEIQRTEQGDSAMYLCASSLAARQAYEKLFFGSGTQLSVL.

The genes are TRBV6-2 or TRBV6-3 and TRBJ2-3; the D is unclear. Trimming shortened V by 0 bases and J by 5 bases, and 6 bases separated the two germline ends. Germline V gene lookup returns CDR1 MNHEY and CDR2 SVGEGT. The CDR3 is 13 residues long. In nucleotides, the CDR3 is TGTGCCAGCAGTTACTCAGGTTTAGATACGCAGTATTTT. Translating gives CASSYSGLDTQYF.

The V gene is TRBV28, the J gene TRBJ1-4; possibly TRBD1 for D (5 bases). V shed 3 bases and J shed 8 bases, with 13 bases lying between them. This CDR3 spans 14 amino acids. Germline V gives CDR1 MDHEN, CDR2 SYDVKM. CDR3 protein: CASSFGQGREKLFF. The CDR3 region has the DNA TGTGCCAGCAGTTTCGGGCAGGGTAGAGAAAAACTGTTTTTT.

The J gene is TRBJ1-6, the V gene TRBV9; 9 bases align to TRBD1. V shed 4 bases, J shed 8 bases, and the junction held 7 bases outside the gene matches. This CDR3 region has 15 residues. CDR1 is SGDLS and CDR2 is YYNGEE in the germline V gene. The CDR3 loop is CASSLLGDRDSPLHF. DNA for the CDR3: TGTGCCAGCAGCCTCCTAGGGGACAGGGATTCACCCCTCCACTTT.

This chain connects TRBV27 to TRBJ2-5; perhaps TRBD1 as D (6 bases). This CDR3 region has 12 residues. V lost 9 bases and J lost 5, with 13 bases in between. CDR1 and CDR2 (germline): MNHEY, SMNVEV (reference sequence). Written as DNA, the CDR3 is TGTGCCAGTCAGGGGCTTGGGGAGACCCAGTACTTC. Its translation is CASQGLGETQYF.

This clone was found once. J is TRBJ1-1 and V is TRBV7-3; D is unresolved. There are 13 residues in the CDR3. Trimming stripped 6 bases from V and 1 base from J, with 9 bases between. Germline-derived CDR1 and CDR2 are SGHTA and FQGTGA. CDR3 protein: CASRGSENTEAFF. In DNA form, the CDR3 reads TGTGCCAGCAGAGGGTCAGAGAACACTGAAGCTTTCTTT.

V is TRBV2 and J is TRBJ2-7; D call uncertain. Germline assignment: CDR1 SNHLY and CDR2 FYNNEI. The CDR3 covers 11 residues. V lost 8 bases to trimming and J lost 3 bases, with 8 bases between them. CDR3 DNA sequence: TGTGCCAGCCTTTCGCGCTACGAGCAGTACTTC. It codes for CASLSRYEQYF.

The V gene is TRBV28, the J gene TRBJ1-2; 8 bases match TRBD1. Per germline, CDR1 MDHEN and CDR2 SYDVKM. This CDR3 contains 15 residues. With 3 bases clipped from V and 8 bases from J, the junction kept 11 bases outside the gene matches. The CDR3 sequence is CASSLTGASSWGYTF. CDR3 coding DNA: TGTGCCAGCAGTTTGACAGGGGCTAGTAGTTGGGGCTACACCTTC.